These T cell receptor beta chains were read from a single sample in a study of T cell changes during pregnancy in multiple sclerosis. The method was immunoSEQ multiplex PCR; TCRdb's version includes in-frame clones alone and lacks a portion of them. The sample has tens of thousands of clones, over 80% seen once. Here the sequenced sample was peripheral blood, taken before pregnancy. The source is a female donor with multiple sclerosis, enrolled in a pregnancy study. Each CDR3 is given with its conserved first and last residue. The D gene is left open where the match is weak. Clone size appears in some rows only: once, few, many, or a class for an expanded clone.

D	size	V	J	DNA	CDR3
NA	NA	TRBV6-1	TRBJ1-1	TGTGCCAGCAGTGTACAACCGGAGGGAACTAATGAAGCTTTCTTT	CASSVQPEGTNEAFF
TRBD2	NA	TRBV4-3	TRBJ2-7	TGCGCCAGCAGCCAAGATCACGGGAGCGGGAGTCCCCACGAGCAGTACTTC	CASSQDHGSGSPHEQYF
NA	NA	TRBV7-9	TRBJ1-2	TGTGCCAGCAGCTTAGATTCGGGAGCTGCTGGCTACACCTTC	CASSLDSGAAGYTF
NA	once	TRBV6-1	TRBJ2-7	TGTGCCAGCAGGAAAGCCCGGGACACGTTCTACGAGCAGTACTTC	CASRKARDTFYEQYF
NA	NA	TRBV5-6	TRBJ1-5	TGTGCCAGCAGCTCAGGCCGTTTCTGGAATCAGCCCCAGCATTTT	CASSSGRFWNQPQHF
NA	once	TRBV6-5	TRBJ2-3	TGTGCCAGCAGTTACGGGGGGACGGGGGATACGCAGTATTTT	CASSYGGTGDTQYF
NA	NA	TRBV19	TRBJ1-5	TGTGCCAGTAGTACAACACAGCTACCCAACCAGCCCCAGCATTTT	CASSTTQLPNQPQHF
TRBD2	NA	TRBV4-1	TRBJ2-1	TGCGCCAGCAGCCAAGCCGGGACTAGCGGGACAAGTGAGCAGTTCTTC	CASSQAGTSGTSEQFF
TRBD2	NA	TRBV4-2	TRBJ2-1	TGTGCCAGCAGCCAAGATCTTGGCGGGGGCAATGAGCAGTTCTTC	CASSQDLGGGNEQFF
TRBD2	NA	TRBV18	TRBJ2-2	TGTGCCAGCTCACTGACTAGCGGGGGACCCACCGGGGAGCTGTTTTTT	CASSLTSGGPTGELFF
TRBD1	NA	TRBV7-2	TRBJ2-1	TGTGCCAGCAGCCGAGCCCGGACAGGGGTCAATGAGCAGTTCTTC	CASSRARTGVNEQFF
NA	once	TRBV27	TRBJ1-1	TGTGCCAGCAGTACCGCGGGACTGAACACTGAAGCTTTCTTT	CASSTAGLNTEAFF
NA	NA	TRBV19	TRBJ1-5	TGTGCCAGTAGTATCGGGTCACAGCCCCAGCATTTT	CASSIGSQPQHF